This TCR beta chain was profiled in a study of blood T cell repertoires in COVID-19. Looking at the study overall: PBMCs, B-cell-depleted T cells, or T cells were the source of the cDNA or gDNA that made up the material.

A few counts support this clone. Cohort allocation depended upon clinical history that participants reported. This CDR3 contains 13 residues. The V gene end was trimmed by 5 bases and the J gene end by 12 bases; junction bases not matched to a gene: 9. The V gene's germline CDR1 is SGHVS and CDR2 FQNEAQ. Data came from immunoSEQ multiplex PCR; TCRdb stores just in-frame clones and leaves some out. This table has about 190,000 clones, roughly 80% appearing once. The sequencing sample was made of PBMCs or T cells enriched from blood (not recorded which). This TCR was recovered from a woman aged 60-70 years with acute COVID-19. The chain combines TRBV7-8 with TRBJ2-5, with TRBD2 identical over 10 bases. The CDR3 DNA follows: TGTGCCAGCAGCCTAATTAATACTAGCGGGAAGTACTTC. Encoded protein: CASSLINTSGKYF.